Described below is a single T cell receptor (beta chain) sequence and its context. The sample holds a few counts of this clonotype. Its antigen is currently not known. Base qualities were left out, and no much larger clone turns up one base away. The cysteine opens and the phenylalanine closes a CDR3 of 18 amino acids. The DNA shown is the 54-base CDR3, in frame from base 1. The junction shows trimming of 2 bases on V and 0 bases on J, and the gene matches do not reach 4 bases of it. Looking up the germline V gene yields CDR1 LGHNA and CDR2 YNFKEQ. Amplification of TCR beta CDR3 regions was carried out from RNA transcripts. For the first round of RT-PCR on the TCR CDR3, the HTBI primer set was used together with the Qiagen OneStep RT-PCR kit. A second multiplex PCR round built the libraries, followed by size selection and purification. Sequencing of the libraries was done on an Illumina HiSeq2000 using paired-end 100 bp reads. Concerning the study's data processing: SOAPnuke was used to process the raw data, with reads discarded if the reads contained adapters or uncalled bases, had a mean Phred below 15, or lacked an exact constant-primer or identifier match. COPE v1.2.5 was used to merge high-quality paired reads, and clonotypes were defined as unique nucleotide sequences. Clonotypes were aligned to IMGT TRBV, TRBD and TRBJ reference segments using MiTCR v1.1. Analysis was restricted to V-J combinations with a frequency above 0.0001, which covered approximately 99% of repertoires. A TCS score was defined as the ratio of F50 (clonal expansion) to E x V (chaos), with BLOSUM62-based TCRdist applied between CDR3 peptides within each V-J. Welch's t-statistics and random forest reduced 514 V-J features to 13, which were used in a naive Bayes classifier (R e1071). Starting from the raw public reads, TCRdb applied fastp trimming at Q25, assembled clones with MiXCR and retained in-frame beta chains. Rows with one shared CDR3 protein collapse into an entry with the most common genes and DNA. V and J calls and clone size were set by TCRdb, not the authors. The sample records under 250,000 distinct CDR3 sequences, less than 20% of which are singletons. The biggest ten clones account for more than 50% of the sample.

Stable Graves' hyperthyroidism was defined as the absence of progression to ophthalmopathy over 18 months of follow-up. Hyperthyroidism patients were newly diagnosed, had a disease duration of under 2 months, and were aged 18 to 65 years. Exclusion was applied to patients with uncontrolled infections, other autoimmune diseases, pregnancy or lactation. Diagnoses were established on the basis of clinical symptoms, serum thyroxine and TRAb, thyroid ultrasound, and orbital computed tomography. PBMCs were isolated from approximately 10 ml of fresh peripheral blood by Ficoll-Paque density gradient centrifugation. Total RNA was extracted using Trizol reagent, and RNA quality was assessed on an Agilent 2100 Bioanalyzer. The data were taken from a study of T cells in Graves' hyperthyroidism and ophthalmopathy (dated by TCRdb to between 2019 and 2020). About the study as a whole: Peripheral blood was collected at initial diagnosis, before any treatment. To identify TCR V-J signatures that set the groups apart, the researchers used a discovery cohort of 100 patients, made up of about 44 with Graves' ophthalmopathy and 57 with stable Graves' hyperthyroidism. The 100 discovery patients were divided at random into training and test sets in a 7:3 ratio. Once sampling was done, hyperthyroidism patients were given methimazole at a starting dose of 30 mg daily, whereas ophthalmopathy patients were given high-dose intravenous methylprednisolone. Thyroid tissue and blood T-cell repertoires from six Graves' hyperthyroidism patients were also compared in the study. Prospective prediction of ophthalmopathy was tested in an independent validation cohort of some 20 hyperthyroidism patients and approximately 17 patients who later progressed to ophthalmopathy. TCR Vbeta CDR3 sequencing of 135 peripheral blood samples (43 ophthalmopathy, 75 to 85 hyperthyroidism and around 17 progressor patients) is reported in the paper. The study at large found these results: No statistical method was used to set the sample size in advance, and investigators knew the group allocation. A 13 V-J signature model separated ophthalmopathy from stable hyperthyroidism, with approximately 87% sensitivity and 81.08% specificity in cross-validation and 80%/75% in testing. During validation, the model predicted progression to ophthalmopathy a median of roughly six months ahead of onset, with more than 55% sensitivity and roughly 75% specificity. Most expanded thyroid clonotypes (frequency above 0.001) were also detected in blood, a finding suggesting that blood repertoires may reflect thyroid immune responses.

The clonotype comes from a woman between 50 and 59 years old with Graves' hyperthyroidism. The source material was blood. The chain was built from TRBV4-2 and TRBJ2-3, with 14 central nucleotides matching TRBD2. The DNA reads as follows: TGTGCCAGCAGCCAACAAGGGACTAGCGGGGGAAGCACAGATACGCAGTATTTT. This translates into CASSQQGTSGGSTDTQYF.